The source of this T cell receptor beta chain is a study of T cells after somatic rescue of genetic block. CDR3 length: 16 amino acids. Germline CDR1 MNHEY, CDR2 SMNVEV (reference sequence). V dropped 3 bases and J dropped 1 base, with 10 bases sitting between them. Measured with immunoSEQ multiplex PCR; TCRdb has only the in-frame clones, and not every one. Of tens of thousands of clones listed, roughly 96% are singletons. The sequenced sample consisted of peripheral blood mononuclear cells (PBMCs). The rearrangement links TRBV27 to TRBJ1-6; D unresolved. The source of this sequence is a child younger than two. The CDR3 sequence is CASSFRGSSYNSPLHF. Written as DNA, the CDR3 is TGTGCCAGCAGTTTTCGAGGTAGTTCCTATAATTCACCCCTCCACTTT.